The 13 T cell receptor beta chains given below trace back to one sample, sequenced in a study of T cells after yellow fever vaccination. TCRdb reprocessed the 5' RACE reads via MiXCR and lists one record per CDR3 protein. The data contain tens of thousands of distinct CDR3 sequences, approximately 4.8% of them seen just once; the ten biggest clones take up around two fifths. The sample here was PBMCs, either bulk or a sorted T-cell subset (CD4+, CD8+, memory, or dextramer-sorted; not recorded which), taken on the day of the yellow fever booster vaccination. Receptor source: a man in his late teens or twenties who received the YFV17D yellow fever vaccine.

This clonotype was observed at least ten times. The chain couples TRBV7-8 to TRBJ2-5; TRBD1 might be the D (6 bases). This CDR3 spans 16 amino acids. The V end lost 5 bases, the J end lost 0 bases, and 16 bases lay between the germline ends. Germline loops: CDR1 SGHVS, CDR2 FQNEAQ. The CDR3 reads CASSTRQVWYQETQYF. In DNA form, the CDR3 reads TGTGCCAGCAGCACCAGACAGGTCTGGTACCAAGAGACCCAGTACTTC. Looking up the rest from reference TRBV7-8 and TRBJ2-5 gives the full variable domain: GAGVSQSPRYKVAKRGQDVALRCDPISGHVSLFWYQQALGQGPEFLTYFQNEAQLDKSGLPSDRFFAERPEGSVSTLKIQRTQQEDSAVYLCASSTRQVWYQETQYFGPGTRLLVL.

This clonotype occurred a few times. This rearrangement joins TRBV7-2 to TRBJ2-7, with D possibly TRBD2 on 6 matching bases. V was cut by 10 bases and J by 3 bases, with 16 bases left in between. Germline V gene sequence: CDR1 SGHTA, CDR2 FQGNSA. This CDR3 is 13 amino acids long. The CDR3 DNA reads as TGTGCCACCTCCGCGGGACCGAACTACGAGCAGTACTTC. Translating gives CATSAGPNYEQYF.

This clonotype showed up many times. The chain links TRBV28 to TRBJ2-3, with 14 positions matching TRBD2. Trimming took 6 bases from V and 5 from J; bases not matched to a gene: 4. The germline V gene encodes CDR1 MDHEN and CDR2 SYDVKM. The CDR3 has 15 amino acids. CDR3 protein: CASSGTSGGQDTQYF. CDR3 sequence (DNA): TGTGCCAGCAGCGGGACTAGCGGGGGACAAGATACGCAGTATTTT.

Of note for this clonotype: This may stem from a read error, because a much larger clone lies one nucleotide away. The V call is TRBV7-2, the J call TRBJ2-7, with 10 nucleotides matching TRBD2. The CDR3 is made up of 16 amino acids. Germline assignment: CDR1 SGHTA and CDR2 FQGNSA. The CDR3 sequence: CACSLDGAGGPYEQYF. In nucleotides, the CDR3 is TGTGCCTGCAGCTTAGATGGAGCGGGGGGGCCCTACGAGCAGTACTTC.

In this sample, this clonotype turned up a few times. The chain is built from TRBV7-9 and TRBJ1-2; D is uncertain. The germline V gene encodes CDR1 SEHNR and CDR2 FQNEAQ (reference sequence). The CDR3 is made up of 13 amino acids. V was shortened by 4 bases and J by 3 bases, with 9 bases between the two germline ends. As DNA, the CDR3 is TGTGCCAGCAGCTCCGTCGGATACTATGGCTACACCTTC. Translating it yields CASSSVGYYGYTF.

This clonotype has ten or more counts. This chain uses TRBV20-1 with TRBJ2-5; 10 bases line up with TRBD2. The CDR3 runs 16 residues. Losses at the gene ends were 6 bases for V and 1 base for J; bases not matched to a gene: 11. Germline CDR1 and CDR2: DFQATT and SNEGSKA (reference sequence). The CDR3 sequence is CSAGFTSGAIQETQYF. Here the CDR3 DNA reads TGCAGTGCCGGGTTTACTAGCGGGGCGATCCAAGAGACCCAGTACTTC.

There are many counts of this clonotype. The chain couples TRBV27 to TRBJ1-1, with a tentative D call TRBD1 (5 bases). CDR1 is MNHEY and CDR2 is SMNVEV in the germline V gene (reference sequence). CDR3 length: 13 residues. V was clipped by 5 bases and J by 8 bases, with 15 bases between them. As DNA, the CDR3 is TGTGCCAGCAGTCCCCCATGGGAGGGGGAAGCTTTCTTT. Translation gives CASSPPWEGEAFF.

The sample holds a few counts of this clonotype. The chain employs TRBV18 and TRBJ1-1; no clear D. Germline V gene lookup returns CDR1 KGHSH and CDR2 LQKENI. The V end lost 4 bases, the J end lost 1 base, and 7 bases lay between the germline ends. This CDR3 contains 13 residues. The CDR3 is CASSLDQNTEAFF. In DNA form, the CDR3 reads TGTGCCAGCTCACTAGACCAGAACACTGAAGCTTTCTTT.

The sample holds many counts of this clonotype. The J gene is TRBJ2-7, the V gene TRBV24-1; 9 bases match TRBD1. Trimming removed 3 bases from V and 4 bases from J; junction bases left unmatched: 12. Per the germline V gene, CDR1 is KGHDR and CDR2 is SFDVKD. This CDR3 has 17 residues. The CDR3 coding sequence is TGTGCCACCAGTGATCTGACTGAACAGGGGGCTAGGTACGAGCAGTACTTC. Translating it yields CATSDLTEQGARYEQYF.

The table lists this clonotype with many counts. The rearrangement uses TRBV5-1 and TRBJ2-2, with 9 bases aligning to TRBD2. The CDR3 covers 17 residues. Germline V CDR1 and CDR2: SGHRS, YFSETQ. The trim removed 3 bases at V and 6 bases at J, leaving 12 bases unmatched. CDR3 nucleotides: TGCGCCAGCAGCTATCGGACTAGCGCCGGGATTGCCGGGGAGCTGTTTTTT. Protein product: CASSYRTSAGIAGELFF.

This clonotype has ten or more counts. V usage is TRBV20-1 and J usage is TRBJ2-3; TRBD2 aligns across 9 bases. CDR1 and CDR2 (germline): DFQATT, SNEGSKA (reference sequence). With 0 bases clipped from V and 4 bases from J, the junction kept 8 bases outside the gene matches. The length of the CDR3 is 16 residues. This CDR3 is CSARDIASGDADTQYF. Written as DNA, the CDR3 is TGCAGTGCTAGAGATATAGCTAGCGGGGATGCAGATACGCAGTATTTT.

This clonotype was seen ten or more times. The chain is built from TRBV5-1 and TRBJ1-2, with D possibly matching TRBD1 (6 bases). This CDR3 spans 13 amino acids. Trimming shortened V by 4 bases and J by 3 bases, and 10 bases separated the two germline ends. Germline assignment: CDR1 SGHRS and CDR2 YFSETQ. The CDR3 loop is CASSDRQDYGYTF. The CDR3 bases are TGCGCCAGCAGCGATCGACAGGACTATGGCTACACCTTC.

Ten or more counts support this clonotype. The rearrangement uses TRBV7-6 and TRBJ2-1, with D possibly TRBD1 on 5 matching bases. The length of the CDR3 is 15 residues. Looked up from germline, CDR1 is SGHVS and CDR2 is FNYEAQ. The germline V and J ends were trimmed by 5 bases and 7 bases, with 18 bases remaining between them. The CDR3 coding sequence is TGTGCCAGCAGCCTGGCGGCAGGGTTGGGTAATGAGCAGTTCTTC. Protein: CASSLAAGLGNEQFF.